The sequence of this TCR beta chain was determined in a study of Graves' ophthalmopathy and Graves' hyperthyroidism. Enrollment excluded any patients with other autoimmune diseases, uncontrolled infections, pregnancy or lactation. Each diagnosis was determined on the basis of clinical symptoms, serum thyroxine, TRAb, thyroid ultrasound and orbital computed tomography. This clonotype showed up many times. Amplified material comprised TCR beta CDR3 regions derived from RNA transcripts. An opening RT-PCR round employed HTBI primers and preceded a second-round multiplex PCR. MiXCR, applied by TCRdb to the multiplex PCR reads, yields one record per CDR3 protein. The sample consists of about 640,000 distinct CDR3 sequences, about 41% of them appearing once. Sequencing input: peripheral blood. This clonotype originated in an adult man with Graves' ophthalmopathy.

CDR3 sequence (DNA): TGCAGCGTGCCCTCGGACAGGGGGCGCGAGCAGTACTTC. Translating it yields CSVPSDRGREQYF. V gene TRBV29-1 combines with J gene TRBJ2-7; TRBD1 matches 11 bases. V was clipped by 6 bases and J by 6 bases; unmatched bases: 7. Looked up from germline, CDR1 is SQVTM and CDR2 is ANQGSEA. The CDR3 contains 13 residues.